Sequencing of this T cell receptor beta chain was carried out in a study of T cell repertoires in cytomegalovirus infection. Overall study context: TCR beta signatures that were public indicated CMV infection and matching HLA type.

Study-level findings and limits: CMV-specific TCR beta clonotypes restricted by HLA-C were the ones dominating the ex vivo response. Of the TCR beta families, the public ones yielded a cumulative frequency that identified carriers of CMV plus the relevant HLA.

From the reads, TCRdb called clonotypes with MiXCR, one entry per CDR3 protein. Of 250,000 or so distinct CDR3 sequences in the sample, roughly 10% are singletons; the top ten hold over 12%. This clonotype was recorded at least ten times. The antigen is undetermined. Germline loops: CDR1 SGHTA, CDR2 FQGNSA. This CDR3 region has 12 residues. Trimming removed 1 base from V and 14 bases from J, with 11 bases in between. The source of this sequence is a human donor in good health (CMV status not recorded). Some clones in this sample may be carry-over from other donors' samples. Sequencing input: PBMCs. V and J are TRBV7-2 and TRBJ2-2; D ambiguous. CDR3 bases: TGTGCCAGCAGCTTAGAAGGGCAGATTCTGTTTTTT. This sequence encodes CASSLEGQILFF.